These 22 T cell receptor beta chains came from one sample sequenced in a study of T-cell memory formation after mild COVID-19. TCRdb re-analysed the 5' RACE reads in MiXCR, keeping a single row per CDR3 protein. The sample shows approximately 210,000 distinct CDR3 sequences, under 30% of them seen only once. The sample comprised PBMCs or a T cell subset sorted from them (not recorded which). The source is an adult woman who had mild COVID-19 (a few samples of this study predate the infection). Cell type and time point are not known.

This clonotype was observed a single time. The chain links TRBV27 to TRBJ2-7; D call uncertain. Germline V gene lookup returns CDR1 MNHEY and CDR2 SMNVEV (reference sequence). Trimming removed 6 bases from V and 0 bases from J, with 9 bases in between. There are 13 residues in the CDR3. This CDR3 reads CASSWRYSYEQYF. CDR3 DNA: TGTGCCAGCAGCTGGCGGTACTCCTACGAGCAGTACTTC.

The CDR3 loop is CASSQGGRGTEAFF. The CDR3 DNA is TGTGCCAGCAGCCAAGGGGGCAGGGGCACTGAAGCTTTCTTT. The rearrangement links TRBV4-2 to TRBJ1-1, with a tentative D call TRBD1 (6 bases). Deletions cut 1 base from V and 4 bases from J, with 10 bases between. The CDR3 has 14 amino acids. Germline assignment: CDR1 LGHNA and CDR2 YNFKEQ.

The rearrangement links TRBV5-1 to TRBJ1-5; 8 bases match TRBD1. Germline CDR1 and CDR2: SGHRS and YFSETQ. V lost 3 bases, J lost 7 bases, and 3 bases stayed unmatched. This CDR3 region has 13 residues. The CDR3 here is CASSYDRGQPQHF. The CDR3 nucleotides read TGCGCCAGCAGCTACGACAGGGGCCAGCCCCAGCATTTT.

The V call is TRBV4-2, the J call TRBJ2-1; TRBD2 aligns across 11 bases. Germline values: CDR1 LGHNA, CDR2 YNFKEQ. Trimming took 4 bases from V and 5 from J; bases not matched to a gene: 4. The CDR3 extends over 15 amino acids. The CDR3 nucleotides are TGTGCCAGCAGCCCCAGACTAGCGGGGAACAATGAGCAGTTCTTC. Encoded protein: CASSPRLAGNNEQFF.

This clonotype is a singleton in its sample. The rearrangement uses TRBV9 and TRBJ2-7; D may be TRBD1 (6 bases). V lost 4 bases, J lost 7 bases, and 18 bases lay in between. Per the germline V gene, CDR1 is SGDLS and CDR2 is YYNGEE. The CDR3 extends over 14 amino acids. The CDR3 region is CASSSHFGGLEQYF. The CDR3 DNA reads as TGTGCCAGCAGCTCACATTTTGGGGGCCTAGAGCAGTACTTC.

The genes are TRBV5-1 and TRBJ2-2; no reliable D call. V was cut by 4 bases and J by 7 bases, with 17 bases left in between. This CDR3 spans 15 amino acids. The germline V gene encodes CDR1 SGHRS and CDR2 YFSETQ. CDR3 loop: CASSEGPYWGGELFF. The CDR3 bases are TGCGCCAGCAGCGAAGGCCCCTATTGGGGCGGGGAGCTGTTTTTT.

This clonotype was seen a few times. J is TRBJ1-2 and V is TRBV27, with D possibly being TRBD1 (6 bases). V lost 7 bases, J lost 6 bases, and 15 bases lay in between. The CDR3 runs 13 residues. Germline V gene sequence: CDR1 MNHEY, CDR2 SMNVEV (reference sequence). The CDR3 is CASTHTGLDGYTF. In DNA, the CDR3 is TGTGCCAGCACCCATACAGGGCTCGATGGCTACACCTTC.

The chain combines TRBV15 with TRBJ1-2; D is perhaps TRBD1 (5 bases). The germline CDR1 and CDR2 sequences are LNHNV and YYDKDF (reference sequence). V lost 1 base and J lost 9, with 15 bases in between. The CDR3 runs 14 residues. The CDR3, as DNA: TGTGCCACCAGCAGAGCTACAGGCGATTACAGCTACACCTTC. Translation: CATSRATGDYSYTF. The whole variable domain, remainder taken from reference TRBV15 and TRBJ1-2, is DAMVIQNPRYQVTQFGKPVTLSCSQTLNHNVMYWYQQKSSQAPKLLFHYYDKDFNNEADTPDNFQSRRPNTSFCFLDIRSPGLGDTAMYLCATSRATGDYSYTFGSGTRLTVV.

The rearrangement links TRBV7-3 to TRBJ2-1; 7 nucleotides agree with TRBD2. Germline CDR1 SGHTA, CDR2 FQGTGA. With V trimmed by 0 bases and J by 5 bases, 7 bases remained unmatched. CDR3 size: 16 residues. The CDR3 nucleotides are TGTGCCAGCAGCTTAACGACTAGCAGGGCGCACAATGAGCAGTTCTTC. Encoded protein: CASSLTTSRAHNEQFF.

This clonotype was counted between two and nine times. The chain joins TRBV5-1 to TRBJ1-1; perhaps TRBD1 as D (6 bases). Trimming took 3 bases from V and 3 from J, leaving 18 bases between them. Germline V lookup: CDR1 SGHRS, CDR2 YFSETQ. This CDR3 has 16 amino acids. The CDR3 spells CASSWGLQGADTEAFF. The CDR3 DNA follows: TGCGCCAGCAGCTGGGGCTTACAGGGCGCCGACACTGAAGCTTTCTTT.

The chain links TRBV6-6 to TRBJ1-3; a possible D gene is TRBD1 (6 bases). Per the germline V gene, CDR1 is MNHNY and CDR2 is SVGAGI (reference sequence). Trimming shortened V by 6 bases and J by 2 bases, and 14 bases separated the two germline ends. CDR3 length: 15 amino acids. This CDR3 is CASSSFQGTGNTIYF. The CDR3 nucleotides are TGTGCCAGCAGCAGTTTCCAGGGGACTGGAAACACCATATATTTT.

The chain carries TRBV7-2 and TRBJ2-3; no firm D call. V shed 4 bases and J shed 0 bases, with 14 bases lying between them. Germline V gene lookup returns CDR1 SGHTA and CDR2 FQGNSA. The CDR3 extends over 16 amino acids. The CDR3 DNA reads TGTGCCAGCAGCTCCGTTGGCGGCAGAAGCACAGATACGCAGTATTTT. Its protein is CASSSVGGRSTDTQYF.

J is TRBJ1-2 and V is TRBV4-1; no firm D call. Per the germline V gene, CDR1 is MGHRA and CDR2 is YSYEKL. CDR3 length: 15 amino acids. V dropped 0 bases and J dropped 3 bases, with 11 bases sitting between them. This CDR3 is CASSQEWPRHYGYTF. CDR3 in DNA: TGCGCCAGCAGCCAAGAATGGCCGAGGCACTATGGCTACACCTTC.

In nucleotides, the CDR3 is TGTGCCAGCAGCACCTTCGCGGATACGCAGTATTTT. Residues: CASSTFADTQYF. J is TRBJ2-3 and V is TRBV6-6; D remains unclear. Looked up from germline, CDR1 is MNHNY and CDR2 is SVGAGI (reference sequence). The germline V and J ends were trimmed by 6 bases and 6 bases, with 10 bases remaining between them. The CDR3 runs 12 residues.

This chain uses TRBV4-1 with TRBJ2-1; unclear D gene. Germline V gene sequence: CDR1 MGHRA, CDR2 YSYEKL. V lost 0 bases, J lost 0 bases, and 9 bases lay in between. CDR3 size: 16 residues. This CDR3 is CASSQDLLPSYNEQFF. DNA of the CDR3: TGCGCCAGCAGCCAAGATCTCCTCCCCTCCTACAATGAGCAGTTCTTC.

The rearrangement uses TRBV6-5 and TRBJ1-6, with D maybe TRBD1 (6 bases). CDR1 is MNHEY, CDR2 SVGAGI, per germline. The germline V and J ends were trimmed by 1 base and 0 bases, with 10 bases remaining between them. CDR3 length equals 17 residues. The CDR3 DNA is TGTGCCAGCAGTTACTTCGGACAGAGCTCCTATAATTCACCCCTCCACTTT. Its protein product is CASSYFGQSSYNSPLHF.

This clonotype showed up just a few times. CDR3 region: CATPDEQFF. The DNA of the CDR3 is TGTGCCACTCCGGATGAGCAGTTCTTC. The rearrangement joins TRBV7-9 to TRBJ2-1; D call uncertain. Looked up from germline, CDR1 is SEHNR and CDR2 is FQNEAQ (reference sequence). This CDR3 has 9 residues. Trimming took off 10 bases at V and 8 bases at J, with 6 bases between the two ends.

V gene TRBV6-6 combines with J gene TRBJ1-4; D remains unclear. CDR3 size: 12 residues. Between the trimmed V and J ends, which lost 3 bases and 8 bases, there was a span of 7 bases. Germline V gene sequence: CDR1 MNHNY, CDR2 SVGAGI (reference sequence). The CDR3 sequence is CASSYSREKLFF. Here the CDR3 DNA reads TGTGCCAGCAGTTATTCGAGGGAAAAACTGTTTTTT.

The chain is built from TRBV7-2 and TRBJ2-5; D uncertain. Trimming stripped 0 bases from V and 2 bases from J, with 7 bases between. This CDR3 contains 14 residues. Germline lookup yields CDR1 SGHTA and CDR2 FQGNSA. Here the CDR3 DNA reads TGTGCCAGCAGCTTAGCAGGCAGGCAAGAGACCCAGTACTTC. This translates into CASSLAGRQETQYF.

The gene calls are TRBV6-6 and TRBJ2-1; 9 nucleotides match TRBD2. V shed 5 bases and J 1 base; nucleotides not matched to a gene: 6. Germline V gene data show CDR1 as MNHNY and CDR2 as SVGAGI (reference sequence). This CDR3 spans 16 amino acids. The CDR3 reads CASSSPGLASYNEQFF. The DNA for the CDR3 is TGTGCCAGCAGTAGCCCGGGACTAGCATCCTACAATGAGCAGTTCTTC.

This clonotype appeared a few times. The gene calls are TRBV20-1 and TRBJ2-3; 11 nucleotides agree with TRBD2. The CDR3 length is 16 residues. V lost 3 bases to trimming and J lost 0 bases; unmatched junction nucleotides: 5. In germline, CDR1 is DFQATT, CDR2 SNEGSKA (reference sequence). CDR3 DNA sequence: TGCAGTGCTAGCGGGACTAGCGGACCTAGCACAGATACGCAGTATTTT. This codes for CSASGTSGPSTDTQYF.

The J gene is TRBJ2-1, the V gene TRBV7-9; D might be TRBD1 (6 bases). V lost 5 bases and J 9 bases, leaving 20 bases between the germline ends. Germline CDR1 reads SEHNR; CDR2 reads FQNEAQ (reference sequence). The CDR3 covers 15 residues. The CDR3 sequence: CASSRPGHLFGEQFF. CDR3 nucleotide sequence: TGTGCCAGCAGCCGTCCGGGACACCTCTTCGGTGAGCAGTTCTTC.